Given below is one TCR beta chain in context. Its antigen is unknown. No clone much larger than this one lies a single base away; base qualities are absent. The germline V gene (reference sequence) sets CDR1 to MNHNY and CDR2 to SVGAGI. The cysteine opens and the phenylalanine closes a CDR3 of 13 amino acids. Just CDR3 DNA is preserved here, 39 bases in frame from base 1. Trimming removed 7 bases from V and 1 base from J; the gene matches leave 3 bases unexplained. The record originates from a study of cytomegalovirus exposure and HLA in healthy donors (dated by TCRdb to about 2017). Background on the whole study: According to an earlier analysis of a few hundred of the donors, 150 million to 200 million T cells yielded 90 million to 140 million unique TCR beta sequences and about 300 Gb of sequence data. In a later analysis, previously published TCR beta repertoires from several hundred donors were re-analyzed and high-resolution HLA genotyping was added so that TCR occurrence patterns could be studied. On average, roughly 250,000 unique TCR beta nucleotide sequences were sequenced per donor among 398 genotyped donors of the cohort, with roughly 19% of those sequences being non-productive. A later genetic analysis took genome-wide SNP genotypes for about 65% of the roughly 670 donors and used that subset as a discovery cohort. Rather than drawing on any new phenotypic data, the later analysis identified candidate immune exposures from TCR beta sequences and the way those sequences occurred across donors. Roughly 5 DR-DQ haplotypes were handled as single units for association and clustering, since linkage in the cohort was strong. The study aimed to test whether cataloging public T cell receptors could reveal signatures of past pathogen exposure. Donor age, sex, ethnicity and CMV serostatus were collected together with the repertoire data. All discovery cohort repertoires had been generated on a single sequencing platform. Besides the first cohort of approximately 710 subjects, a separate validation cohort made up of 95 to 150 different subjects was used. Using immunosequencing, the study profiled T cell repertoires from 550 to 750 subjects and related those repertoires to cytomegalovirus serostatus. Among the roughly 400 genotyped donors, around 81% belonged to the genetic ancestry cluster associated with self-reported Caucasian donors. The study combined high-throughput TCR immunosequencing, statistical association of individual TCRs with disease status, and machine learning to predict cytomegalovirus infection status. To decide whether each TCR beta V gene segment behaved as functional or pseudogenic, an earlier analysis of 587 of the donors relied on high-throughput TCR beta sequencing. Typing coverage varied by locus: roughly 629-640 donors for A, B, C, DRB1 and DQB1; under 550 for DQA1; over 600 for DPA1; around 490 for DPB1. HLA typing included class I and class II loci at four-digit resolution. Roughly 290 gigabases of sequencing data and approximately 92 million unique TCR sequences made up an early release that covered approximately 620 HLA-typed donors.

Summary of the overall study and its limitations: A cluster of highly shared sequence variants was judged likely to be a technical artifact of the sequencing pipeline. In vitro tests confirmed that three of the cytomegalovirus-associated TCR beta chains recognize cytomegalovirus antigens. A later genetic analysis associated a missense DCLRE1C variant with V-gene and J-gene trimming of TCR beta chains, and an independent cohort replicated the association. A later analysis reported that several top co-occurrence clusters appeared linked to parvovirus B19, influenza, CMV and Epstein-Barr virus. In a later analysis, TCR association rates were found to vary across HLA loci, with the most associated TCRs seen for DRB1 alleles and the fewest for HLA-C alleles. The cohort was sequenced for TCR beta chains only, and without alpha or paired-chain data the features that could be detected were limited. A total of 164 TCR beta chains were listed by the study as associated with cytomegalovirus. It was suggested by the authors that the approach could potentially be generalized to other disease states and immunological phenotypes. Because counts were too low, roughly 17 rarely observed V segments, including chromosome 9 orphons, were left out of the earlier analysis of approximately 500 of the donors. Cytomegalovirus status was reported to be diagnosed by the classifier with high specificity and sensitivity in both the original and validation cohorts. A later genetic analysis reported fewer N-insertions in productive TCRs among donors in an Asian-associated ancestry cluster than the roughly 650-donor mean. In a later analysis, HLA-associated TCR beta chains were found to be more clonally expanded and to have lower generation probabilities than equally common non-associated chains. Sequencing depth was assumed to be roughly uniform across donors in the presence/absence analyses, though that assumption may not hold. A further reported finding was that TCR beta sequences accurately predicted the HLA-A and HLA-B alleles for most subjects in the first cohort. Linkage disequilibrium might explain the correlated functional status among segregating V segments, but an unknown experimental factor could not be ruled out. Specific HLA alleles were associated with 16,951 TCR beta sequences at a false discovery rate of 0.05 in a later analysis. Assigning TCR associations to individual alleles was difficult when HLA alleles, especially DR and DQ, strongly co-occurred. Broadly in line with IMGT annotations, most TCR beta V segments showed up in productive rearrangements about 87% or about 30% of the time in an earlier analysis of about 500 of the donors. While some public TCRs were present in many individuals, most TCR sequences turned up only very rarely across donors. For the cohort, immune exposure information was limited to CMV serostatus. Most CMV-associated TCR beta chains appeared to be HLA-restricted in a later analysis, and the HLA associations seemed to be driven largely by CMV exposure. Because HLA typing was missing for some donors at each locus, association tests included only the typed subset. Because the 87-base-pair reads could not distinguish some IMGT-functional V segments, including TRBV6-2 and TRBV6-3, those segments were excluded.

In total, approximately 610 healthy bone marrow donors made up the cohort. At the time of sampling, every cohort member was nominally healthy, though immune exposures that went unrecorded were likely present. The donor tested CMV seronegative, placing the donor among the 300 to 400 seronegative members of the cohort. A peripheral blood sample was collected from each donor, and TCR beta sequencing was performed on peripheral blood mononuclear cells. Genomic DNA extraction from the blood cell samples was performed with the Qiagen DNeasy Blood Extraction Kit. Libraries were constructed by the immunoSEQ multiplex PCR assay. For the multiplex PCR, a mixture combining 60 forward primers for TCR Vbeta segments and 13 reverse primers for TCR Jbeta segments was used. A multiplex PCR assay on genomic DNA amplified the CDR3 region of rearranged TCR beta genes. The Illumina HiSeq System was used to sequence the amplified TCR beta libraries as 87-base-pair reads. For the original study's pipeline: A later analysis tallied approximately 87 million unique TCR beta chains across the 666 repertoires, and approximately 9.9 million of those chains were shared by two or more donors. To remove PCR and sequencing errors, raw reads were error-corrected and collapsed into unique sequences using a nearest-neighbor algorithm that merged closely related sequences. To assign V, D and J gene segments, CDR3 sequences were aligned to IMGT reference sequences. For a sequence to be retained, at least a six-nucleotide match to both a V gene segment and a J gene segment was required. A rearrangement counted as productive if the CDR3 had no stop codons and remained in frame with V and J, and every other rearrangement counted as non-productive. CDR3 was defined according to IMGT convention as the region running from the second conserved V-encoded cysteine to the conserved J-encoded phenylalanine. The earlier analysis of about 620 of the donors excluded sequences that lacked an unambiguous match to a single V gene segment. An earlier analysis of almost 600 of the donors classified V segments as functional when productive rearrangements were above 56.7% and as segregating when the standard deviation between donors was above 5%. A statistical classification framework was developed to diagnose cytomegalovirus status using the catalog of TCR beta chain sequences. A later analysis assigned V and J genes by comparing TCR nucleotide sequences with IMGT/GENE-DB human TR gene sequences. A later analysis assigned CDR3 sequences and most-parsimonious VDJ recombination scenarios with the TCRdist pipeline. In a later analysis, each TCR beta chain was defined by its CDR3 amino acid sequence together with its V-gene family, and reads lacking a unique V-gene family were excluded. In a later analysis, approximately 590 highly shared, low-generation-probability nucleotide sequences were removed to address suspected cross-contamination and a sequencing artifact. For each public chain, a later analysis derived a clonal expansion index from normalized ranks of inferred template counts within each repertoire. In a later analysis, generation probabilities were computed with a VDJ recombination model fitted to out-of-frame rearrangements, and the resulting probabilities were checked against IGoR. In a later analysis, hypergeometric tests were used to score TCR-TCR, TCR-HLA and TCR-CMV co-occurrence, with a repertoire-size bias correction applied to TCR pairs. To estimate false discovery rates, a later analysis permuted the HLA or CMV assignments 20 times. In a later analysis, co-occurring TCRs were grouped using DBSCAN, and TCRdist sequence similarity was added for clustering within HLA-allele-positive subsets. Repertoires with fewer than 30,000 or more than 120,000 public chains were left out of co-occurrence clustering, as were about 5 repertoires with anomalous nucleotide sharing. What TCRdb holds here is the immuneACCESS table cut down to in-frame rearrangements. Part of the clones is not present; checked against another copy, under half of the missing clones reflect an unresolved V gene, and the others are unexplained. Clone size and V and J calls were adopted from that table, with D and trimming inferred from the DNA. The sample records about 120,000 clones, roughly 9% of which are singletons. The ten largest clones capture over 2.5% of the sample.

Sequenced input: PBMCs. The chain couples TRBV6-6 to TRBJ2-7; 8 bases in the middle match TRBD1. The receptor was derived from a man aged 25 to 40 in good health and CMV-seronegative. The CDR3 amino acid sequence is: CASNGQGSYEQYF. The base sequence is TGTGCCAGCAATGGACAGGGTTCCTACGAGCAGTACTTC.